This T cell receptor beta chain was obtained from a study of vaccination and CD4 T cells after COVID-19. Germline V gives CDR1 MNHNS, CDR2 SASEGT. The CDR3 spans 14 residues. V lost 6 bases and J 8 bases, leaving 16 bases between the germline ends. The Oncomine TCR Beta short-read assay was what sequenced the DNA obtained from cultured CD4+ T cells. TCRdb reanalysed the PCR reads using MiXCR and keeps one entry per CDR3 protein. The data show almost 7,500 distinct CDR3 sequences, approximately 35% seen once. The treatment was: approximately nine-day PBMC culture with coronavirus spike peptide pools or control peptides (ViraFEST assay). The unexposed donor provided CD4+ T cells, which were taken before the COVID-19 pandemic (2011-2018). Wells contained 2 million or so PBMCs each, and these were cultured with about 9.1 IU/ml IL-2 and roughly 10 ug/ml peptide pools. As cell numbers allowed, unexposed-donor CD4+ T cells faced SARS-CoV-2 S/N and four cold-coronavirus spikes.

Comment on this clonotype: Its antigen is not known.

The chain employs TRBV6-1 and TRBJ2-2; possibly TRBD1 or TRBD2 for D (6 bases each). What was sequenced was CD4+ T cells from blood, cultured in vitro. This TCR was recovered from a human donor in good health. CDR3 in amino acids: CASSPGVGAGELFF. Here the CDR3 DNA reads TGTGCCAGCAGCCCGGGAGTGGGGGCGGGGGAGCTGTTTTTT.